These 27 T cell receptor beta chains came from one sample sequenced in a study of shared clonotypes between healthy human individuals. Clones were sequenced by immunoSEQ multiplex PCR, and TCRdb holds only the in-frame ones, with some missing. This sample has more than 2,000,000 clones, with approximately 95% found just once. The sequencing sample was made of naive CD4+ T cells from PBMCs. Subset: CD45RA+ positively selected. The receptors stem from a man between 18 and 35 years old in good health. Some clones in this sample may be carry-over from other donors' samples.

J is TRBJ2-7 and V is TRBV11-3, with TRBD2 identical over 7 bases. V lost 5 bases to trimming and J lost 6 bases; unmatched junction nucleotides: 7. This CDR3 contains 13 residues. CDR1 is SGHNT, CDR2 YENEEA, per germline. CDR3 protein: CASSLRREGEQYF. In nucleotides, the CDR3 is TGTGCCAGCAGCCTTAGAAGGGAGGGCGAGCAGTACTTC.

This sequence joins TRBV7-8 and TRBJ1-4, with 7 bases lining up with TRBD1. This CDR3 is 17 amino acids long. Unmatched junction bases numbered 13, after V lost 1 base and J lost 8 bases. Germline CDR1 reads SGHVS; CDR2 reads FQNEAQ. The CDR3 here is CASSLGRGGTAPEKLFF. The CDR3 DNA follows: TGTGCCAGCAGCTTAGGGCGCGGGGGGACAGCCCCCGAAAAACTGTTTTTT.

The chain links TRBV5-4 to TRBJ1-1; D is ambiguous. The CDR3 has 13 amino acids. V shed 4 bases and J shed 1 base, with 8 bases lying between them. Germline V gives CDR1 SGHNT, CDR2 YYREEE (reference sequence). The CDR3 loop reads CASSQRGNTEAFF. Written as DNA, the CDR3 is TGTGCCAGCAGCCAAAGAGGGAACACTGAAGCTTTCTTT.

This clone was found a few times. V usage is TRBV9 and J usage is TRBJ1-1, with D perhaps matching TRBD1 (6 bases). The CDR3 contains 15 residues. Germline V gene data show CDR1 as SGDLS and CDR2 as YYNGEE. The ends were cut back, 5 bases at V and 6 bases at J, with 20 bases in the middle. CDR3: CASSERGQPGPEAFF. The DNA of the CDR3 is TGTGCCAGCAGTGAGCGAGGACAGCCGGGACCTGAAGCTTTCTTT.

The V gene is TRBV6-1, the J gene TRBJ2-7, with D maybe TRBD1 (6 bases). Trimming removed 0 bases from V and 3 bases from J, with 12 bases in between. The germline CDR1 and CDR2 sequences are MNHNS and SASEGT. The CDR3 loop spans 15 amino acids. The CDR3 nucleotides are TGTGCCAGCAGTGAAGCCCCCGGGACATACTACGAGCAGTACTTC. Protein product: CASSEAPGTYYEQYF.

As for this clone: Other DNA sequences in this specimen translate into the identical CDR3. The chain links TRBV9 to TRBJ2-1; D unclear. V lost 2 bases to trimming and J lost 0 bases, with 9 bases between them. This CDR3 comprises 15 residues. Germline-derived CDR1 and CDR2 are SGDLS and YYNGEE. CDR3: CASSVGPSSYNEQFF. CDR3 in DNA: TGTGCCAGCAGCGTGGGCCCAAGCTCCTACAATGAGCAGTTCTTC.

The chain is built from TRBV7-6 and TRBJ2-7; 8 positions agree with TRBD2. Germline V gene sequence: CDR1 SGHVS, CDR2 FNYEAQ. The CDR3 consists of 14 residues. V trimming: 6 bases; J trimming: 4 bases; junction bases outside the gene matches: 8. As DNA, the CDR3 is TGTGCCAGCAGTCCGAGCGGGAGCAGGTACGAGCAGTACTTC. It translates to CASSPSGSRYEQYF.

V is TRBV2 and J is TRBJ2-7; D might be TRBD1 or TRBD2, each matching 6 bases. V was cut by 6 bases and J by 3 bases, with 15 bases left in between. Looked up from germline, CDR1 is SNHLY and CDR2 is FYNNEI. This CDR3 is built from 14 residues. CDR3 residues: CASRGSGGGYEQYF. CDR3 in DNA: TGTGCCAGCAGGGGTAGCGGAGGGGGCTACGAGCAGTACTTC.

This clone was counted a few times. CDR3 protein: CAWAPGAEAFF. The CDR3 nucleotides are TGTGCCTGGGCACCGGGGGCTGAAGCTTTCTTT. The chain has TRBV30 and TRBJ1-1; D may be TRBD1 (5 bases). The V and J ends lost 5 bases and 6 bases respectively, with 10 bases between them. There are 11 residues in the CDR3. Per the germline V gene, CDR1 is GTSNPN and CDR2 is SVGIG (reference sequence).

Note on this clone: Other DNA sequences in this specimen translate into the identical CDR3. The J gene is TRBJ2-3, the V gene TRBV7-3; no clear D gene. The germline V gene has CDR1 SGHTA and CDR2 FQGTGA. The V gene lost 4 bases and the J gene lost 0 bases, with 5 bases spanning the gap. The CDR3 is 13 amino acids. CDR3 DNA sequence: TGTGCCAGCAGCTCCCCTAGCACAGATACGCAGTATTTT. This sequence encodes CASSSPSTDTQYF.

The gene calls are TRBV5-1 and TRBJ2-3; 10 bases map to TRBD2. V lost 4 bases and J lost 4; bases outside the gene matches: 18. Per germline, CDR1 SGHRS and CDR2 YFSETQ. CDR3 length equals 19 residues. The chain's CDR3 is CASSEAASGSMVRADTQYF. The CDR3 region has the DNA TGCGCCAGCAGCGAGGCGGCTAGCGGGAGTATGGTTAGGGCAGATACGCAGTATTTT.

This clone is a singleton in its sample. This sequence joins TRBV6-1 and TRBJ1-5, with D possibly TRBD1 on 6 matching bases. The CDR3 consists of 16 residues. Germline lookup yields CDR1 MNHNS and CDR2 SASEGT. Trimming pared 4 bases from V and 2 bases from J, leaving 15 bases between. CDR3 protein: CASSGQWGQGNQPQHF. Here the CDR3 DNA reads TGTGCCAGCAGTGGCCAGTGGGGGCAGGGCAATCAGCCCCAGCATTTT.

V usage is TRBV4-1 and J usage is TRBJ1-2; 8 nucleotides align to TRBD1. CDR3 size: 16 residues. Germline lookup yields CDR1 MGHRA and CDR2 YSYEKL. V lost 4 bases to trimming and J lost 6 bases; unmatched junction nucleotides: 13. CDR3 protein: CASSPGTNRGIDGYTF. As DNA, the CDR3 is TGCGCCAGCAGCCCGGGTACTAACAGGGGGATTGATGGCTACACCTTC.

In nucleotides, the CDR3 is TGTGCCAGCACCGCGACCGGGACAGGGGGCCGAGCCGGGGAGCTGTTTTTT. Protein product: CASTATGTGGRAGELFF. The rearrangement joins TRBV7-9 to TRBJ2-2; 12 bases fit TRBD1. Germline lookup yields CDR1 SEHNR and CDR2 FQNEAQ (reference sequence). There are 17 residues in the CDR3. V trimming: 7 bases; J trimming: 6 bases; junction bases outside the gene matches: 12.

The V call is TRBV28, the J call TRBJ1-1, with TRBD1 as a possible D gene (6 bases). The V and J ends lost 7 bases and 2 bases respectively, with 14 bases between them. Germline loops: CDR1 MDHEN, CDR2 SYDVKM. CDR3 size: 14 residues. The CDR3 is CASKTRTANTEAFF. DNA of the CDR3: TGTGCCAGCAAAACCAGGACAGCCAACACTGAAGCTTTCTTT.

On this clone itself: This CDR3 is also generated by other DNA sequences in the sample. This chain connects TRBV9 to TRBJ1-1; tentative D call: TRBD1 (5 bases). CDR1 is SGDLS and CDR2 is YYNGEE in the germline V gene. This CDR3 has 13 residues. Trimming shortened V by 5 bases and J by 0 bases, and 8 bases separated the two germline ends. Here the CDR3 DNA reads TGTGCCAGCAGTGTGACAGTGAACACTGAAGCTTTCTTT. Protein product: CASSVTVNTEAFF.

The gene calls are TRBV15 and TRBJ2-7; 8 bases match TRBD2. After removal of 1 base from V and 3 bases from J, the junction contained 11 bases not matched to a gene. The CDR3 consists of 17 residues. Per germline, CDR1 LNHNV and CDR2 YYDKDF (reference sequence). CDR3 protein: CATSRGGSGRIVYEQYF. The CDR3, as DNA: TGTGCCACCAGCAGAGGTGGCAGCGGGAGAATTGTCTACGAGCAGTACTTC.

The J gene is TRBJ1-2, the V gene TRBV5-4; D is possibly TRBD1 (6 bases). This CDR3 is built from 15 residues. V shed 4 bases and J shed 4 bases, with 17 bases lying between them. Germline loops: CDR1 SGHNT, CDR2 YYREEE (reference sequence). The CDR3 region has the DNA TGTGCCAGCAGCCCCGATGGGGGGCAAGGCTATGGCTACACCTTC. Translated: CASSPDGGQGYGYTF.

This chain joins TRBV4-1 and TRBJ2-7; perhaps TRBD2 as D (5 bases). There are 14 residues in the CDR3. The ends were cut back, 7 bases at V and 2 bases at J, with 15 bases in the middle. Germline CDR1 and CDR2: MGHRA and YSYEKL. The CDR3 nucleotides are TGCGCCAGCAACCGGGGTCCCGAGGCCTACGAGCAGTACTTC. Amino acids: CASNRGPEAYEQYF.

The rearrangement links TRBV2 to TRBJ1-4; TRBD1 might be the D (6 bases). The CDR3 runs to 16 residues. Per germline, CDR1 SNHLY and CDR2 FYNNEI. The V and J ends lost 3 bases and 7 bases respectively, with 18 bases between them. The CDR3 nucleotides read TGTGCCAGCAGTGATGGGAGGGGGGTGACCTTTGAAAAACTGTTTTTT. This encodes CASSDGRGVTFEKLFF.

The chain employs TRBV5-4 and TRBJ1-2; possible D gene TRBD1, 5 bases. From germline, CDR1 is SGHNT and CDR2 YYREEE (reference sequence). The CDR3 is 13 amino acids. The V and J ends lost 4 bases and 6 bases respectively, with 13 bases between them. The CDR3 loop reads CASSRQGLHGYTF. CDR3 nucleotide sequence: TGTGCCAGCAGCCGGCAGGGCCTCCATGGCTACACCTTC.

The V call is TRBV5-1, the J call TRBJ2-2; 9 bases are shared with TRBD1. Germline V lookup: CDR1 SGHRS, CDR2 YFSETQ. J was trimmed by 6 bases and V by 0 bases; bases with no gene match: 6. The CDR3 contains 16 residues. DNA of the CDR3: TGCGCCAGCAGCTTGGGTACCGGGACAGGGTCCGGGGAGCTGTTTTTT. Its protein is CASSLGTGTGSGELFF.

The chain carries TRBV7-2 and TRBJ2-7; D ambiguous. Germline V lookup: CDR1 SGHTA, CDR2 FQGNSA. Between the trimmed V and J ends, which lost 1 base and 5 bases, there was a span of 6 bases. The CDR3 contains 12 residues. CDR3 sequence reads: CASSLGAHEQYF. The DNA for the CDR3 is TGTGCCAGCAGCTTAGGGGCCCACGAGCAGTACTTC. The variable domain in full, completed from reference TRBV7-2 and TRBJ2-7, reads GAGVSQSPSNKVTEKGKDVELRCDPISGHTALYWYRQSLGQGLEFLIYFQGNSAPDKSGLPSDRFSAERTGGSVSTLTIQRTQQEDSAVYLCASSLGAHEQYFGPGTRLTVT.

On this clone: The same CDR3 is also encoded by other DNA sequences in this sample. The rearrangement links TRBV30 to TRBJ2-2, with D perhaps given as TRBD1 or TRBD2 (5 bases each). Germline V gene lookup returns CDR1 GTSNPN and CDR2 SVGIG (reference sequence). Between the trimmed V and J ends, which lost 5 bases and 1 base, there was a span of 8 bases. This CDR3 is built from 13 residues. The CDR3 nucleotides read TGTGCCTGGGGGACCGGGAACACCGGGGAGCTGTTTTTT. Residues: CAWGTGNTGELFF.

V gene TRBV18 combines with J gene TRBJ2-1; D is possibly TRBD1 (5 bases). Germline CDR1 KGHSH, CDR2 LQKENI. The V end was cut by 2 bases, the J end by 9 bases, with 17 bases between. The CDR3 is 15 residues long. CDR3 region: CASSPGRRVRAEQFF. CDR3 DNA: TGTGCCAGCTCACCAGGGCGTCGGGTCAGGGCTGAGCAGTTCTTC.

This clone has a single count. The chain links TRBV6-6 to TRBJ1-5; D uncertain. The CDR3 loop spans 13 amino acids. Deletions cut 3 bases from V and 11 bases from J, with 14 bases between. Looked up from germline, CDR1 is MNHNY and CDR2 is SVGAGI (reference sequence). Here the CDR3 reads CASSYPDGGAQHF. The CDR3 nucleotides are TGTGCCAGCAGTTATCCGGACGGCGGCGCCCAGCATTTT.

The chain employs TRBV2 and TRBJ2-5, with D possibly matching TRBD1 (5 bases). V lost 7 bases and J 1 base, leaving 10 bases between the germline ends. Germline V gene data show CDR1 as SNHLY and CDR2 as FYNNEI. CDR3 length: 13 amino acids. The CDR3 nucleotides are TGTGCCAGCACCCGAAGGGGCCAAGAGACCCAGTACTTC. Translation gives CASTRRGQETQYF.